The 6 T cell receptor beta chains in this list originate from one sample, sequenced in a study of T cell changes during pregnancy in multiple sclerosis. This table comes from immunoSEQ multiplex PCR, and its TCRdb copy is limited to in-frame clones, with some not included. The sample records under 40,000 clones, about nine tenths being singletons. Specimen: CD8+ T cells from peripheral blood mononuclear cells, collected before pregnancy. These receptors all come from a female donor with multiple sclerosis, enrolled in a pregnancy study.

As DNA, the CDR3 is TGCGCCAGCAGCTTGGAATGGGCTTCCTACAATGAGCAGTTCTTC. Translated, it gives CASSLEWASYNEQFF. This chain links TRBV5-1 with TRBJ2-1; D remains ambiguous. The CDR3 runs 15 residues. Trimming took 0 bases from V and 1 from J, leaving 8 bases between them. CDR1 SGHRS and CDR2 YFSETQ come from the germline V gene.

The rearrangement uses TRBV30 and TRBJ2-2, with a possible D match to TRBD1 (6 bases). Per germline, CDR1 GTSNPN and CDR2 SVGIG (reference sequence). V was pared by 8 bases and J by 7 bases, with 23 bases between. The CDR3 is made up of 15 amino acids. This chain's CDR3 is CAASPSSGARGELFF. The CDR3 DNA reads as TGTGCCGCAAGCCCAAGCTCAGGGGCGCGCGGGGAGCTGTTTTTT.

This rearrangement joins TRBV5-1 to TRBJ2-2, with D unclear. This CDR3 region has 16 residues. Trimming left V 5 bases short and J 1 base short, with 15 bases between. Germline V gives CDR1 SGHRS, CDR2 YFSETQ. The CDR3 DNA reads TGCGCCAGCAGTCCCTACTCTCGAGGGAACACCGGGGAGCTGTTTTTT. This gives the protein CASSPYSRGNTGELFF.

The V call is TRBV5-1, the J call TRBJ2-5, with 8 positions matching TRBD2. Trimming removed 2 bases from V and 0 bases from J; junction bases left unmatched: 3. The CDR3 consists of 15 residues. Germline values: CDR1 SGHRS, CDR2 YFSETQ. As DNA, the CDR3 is TGCGCCAGCAGCTTACTAGCGGATGACCAAGAGACCCAGTACTTC. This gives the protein CASSLLADDQETQYF. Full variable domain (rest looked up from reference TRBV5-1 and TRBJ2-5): KAGVTQTPRYLIKTRGQQVTLSCSPISGHRSVSWYQQTPGQGLQFLFEYFSETQRNKGNFPGRFSGRQFSNSRSEMNVSTLELGDSALYLCASSLLADDQETQYFGPGTRLLVL.

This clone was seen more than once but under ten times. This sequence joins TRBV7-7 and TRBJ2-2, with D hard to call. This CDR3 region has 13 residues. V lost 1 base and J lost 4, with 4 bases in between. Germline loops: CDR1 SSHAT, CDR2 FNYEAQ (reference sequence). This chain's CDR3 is CASSLGSTGELFF. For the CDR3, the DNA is TGTGCCAGCAGCTTAGGGAGCACCGGGGAGCTGTTTTTT. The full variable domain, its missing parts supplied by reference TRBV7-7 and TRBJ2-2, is GAGVSQSPRYKVTKRGQDVTLRCDPISSHATLYWYQQALGQGPEFLTYFNYEAQPDKSGLPSDRFSAERPEGSISTLTIQRTEQRDSAMYRCASSLGSTGELFFGEGSRLTVL.

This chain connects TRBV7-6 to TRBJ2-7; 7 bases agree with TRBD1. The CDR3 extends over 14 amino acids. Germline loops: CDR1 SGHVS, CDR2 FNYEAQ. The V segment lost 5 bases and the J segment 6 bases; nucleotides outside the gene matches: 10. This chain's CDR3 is CASSPRQGSGEQYF. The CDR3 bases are TGTGCCAGCAGCCCCCGACAGGGTAGTGGCGAGCAGTACTTC.